Given below is one TCR beta chain in context. This sample was taken from a study of T cell responses to AZD1222 COVID-19 vaccine. This table comes from immunoSEQ multiplex PCR, and its TCRdb copy is limited to in-frame clones, with some not included. The sample has about 100,000 clones, around 87% seen once. V was clipped by 3 bases and J by 4 bases, with 12 bases between them. The CDR3 sequence is 14 residues long. Germline CDR1 and CDR2: LGHDT and YNNKEL (reference sequence). This sample comprised peripheral blood, obtained on day 0 of MenACWY control vaccination. The clonotype originates from an adult in good health. The chain combines TRBV3-1 (or the pseudogene TRBV3-2) with TRBJ1-1; D gene uncertain. The CDR3 loop reads CASSHVASGTEAFF. The CDR3 DNA follows: TGTGCCAGCAGCCATGTAGCGTCGGGCACTGAAGCTTTCTTT.